Listed here are 11 T cell receptor beta chains from one sample, sequenced in a study of T-cell memory formation after mild COVID-19. One entry per CDR3 protein, called by TCRdb with MiXCR from the 5' RACE reads. The table has 530,000 or so distinct CDR3 sequences, about 18% seen once; the top ten hold about 8.6%. Specimen: PBMCs or a T cell subset sorted from them (not recorded which). The receptors originated from an adult woman who had mild COVID-19 (a few samples of this study predate the infection). Cell type and time point are not known.

This clonotype has more than one count but fewer than ten. The chain recombines TRBV7-9 with TRBJ2-1, with D possibly TRBD2 on 6 matching bases. Germline lookup yields CDR1 SEHNR and CDR2 FQNEAQ (reference sequence). V was pared by 5 bases and J by 11 bases, with 19 bases between. The CDR3 has 14 residues. The CDR3: CASSRSGLPPKQFF. As DNA, the CDR3 is TGTGCCAGCAGCCGTAGCGGTCTTCCCCCCAAGCAGTTCTTC.

This clonotype was recorded at least ten times. The V and J genes are TRBV7-6 and TRBJ2-2, with D possibly being TRBD2 (5 bases). V lost 3 bases and J 0 bases, leaving 5 bases between the germline ends. Germline V CDR1 and CDR2: SGHVS, FNYEAQ. This CDR3 is 14 amino acids long. CDR3 nucleotide sequence: TGTGCCAGCAGCTTGGAGGCGAACACCGGGGAGCTGTTTTTT. Amino acid sequence: CASSLEANTGELFF.

This clonotype has more than one count but fewer than ten. One junction end disagrees with the germline gene, perhaps due to a read error. This chain uses TRBV5-6 with TRBJ1-5, with D hard to call. This CDR3 region has 14 residues. Germline lookup yields CDR1 SGHDT and CDR2 YYEEEE. CDR3 sequence (DNA): TGTGCCAGCAGTTTGGGGAGTAACCCTCAGCCCCAGCATTTT. Protein product: CASSLGSNPQPQHF.

This clonotype was seen more than once but under ten times. The chain combines TRBV30 with TRBJ1-5, with a possible D match to TRBD1 (6 bases). V shed 5 bases and J shed 3 bases, with 11 bases lying between them. The CDR3 spans 13 residues. The germline CDR1 and CDR2 sequences are GTSNPN and SVGIG (reference sequence). The CDR3 DNA follows: TGTGCCTGGGCGGACAGCTTCAATCAGCCCCAGCATTTT. It translates to CAWADSFNQPQHF. The variable domain in full, completed from reference TRBV30 and TRBJ1-5, reads SQTIHQWPATLVQPVGSPLSLECTVEGTSNPNLYWYRQAAGRGLQLLFYSVGIGQISSEVPQNLSASRPQDRQFILSSKKLLLSDSGFYLCAWADSFNQPQHFGDGTRLSIL.

Only one count was recorded for this clonotype. The CDR3 reads CASSPGAYDRGDEQYF. The CDR3 region has the DNA TGTGCCAGCAGTCCCGGCGCCTACGACAGGGGCGACGAGCAGTACTTC. V is TRBV12-3 or TRBV12-4 and J is TRBJ2-7; 8 bases line up with TRBD1. J was trimmed by 5 bases and V by 5 bases; bases with no gene match: 14. This CDR3 region has 16 residues.

The V call is TRBV6-5, the J call TRBJ1-1, with D unresolved. Germline lookup yields CDR1 MNHEY and CDR2 SVGAGI. Trimming stripped 0 bases from V and 1 base from J, with 9 bases between. The CDR3 contains 15 residues. The CDR3: CASSYSMPANTEAFF. The CDR3 region has the DNA TGTGCCAGCAGTTACTCGATGCCCGCGAACACTGAAGCTTTCTTT.

This clonotype was seen more than once but under ten times. This chain joins TRBV5-1 and TRBJ2-7, with TRBD1 matching 10 bases. Trimming removed 4 bases from V and 6 bases from J; junction bases left unmatched: 10. This CDR3 has 15 amino acids. The V gene's germline CDR1 is SGHRS and CDR2 YFSETQ. CDR3 sequence reads: CASSPSGTGAGEQYF. DNA for the CDR3: TGCGCCAGCAGCCCTTCGGGGACAGGGGCAGGCGAGCAGTACTTC.

This chain joins TRBV19 and TRBJ1-1, with D possibly TRBD1 on 6 matching bases. The ends were cut back, 2 bases at V and 6 bases at J, with 7 bases in the middle. Looked up from germline, CDR1 is LNHDA and CDR2 is SQIVND (reference sequence). The CDR3 extends over 12 amino acids. Here the CDR3 DNA reads TGTGCCAGTAGTATACCAGGGGCTGAAGCTTTCTTT. Its protein product is CASSIPGAEAFF.

This clonotype was picked up a small number of times. V is TRBV5-1 and J is TRBJ2-7; either TRBD1 or TRBD2 may supply D (5 bases each). The CDR3 sequence is 14 residues long. Trimming took off 3 bases at V and 0 bases at J, with 10 bases between the two ends. Germline values: CDR1 SGHRS, CDR2 YFSETQ. CDR3 nucleotide sequence: TGCGCCAGCAGCTCCAGGGAGAGCTCCTACGAGCAGTACTTC. As protein: CASSSRESSYEQYF. The full variable domain, with the rest looked up from reference TRBV5-1 and TRBJ2-7, is KAGVTQTPRYLIKTRGQQVTLSCSPISGHRSVSWYQQTPGQGLQFLFEYFSETQRNKGNFPGRFSGRQFSNSRSEMNVSTLELGDSALYLCASSSRESSYEQYFGPGTRLTVT.

The table lists this clonotype with a few counts. The chain links TRBV3-1 to TRBJ2-7; TRBD1 matches 8 bases. The CDR3 is 14 amino acids. V lost 3 bases and J lost 7; bases outside the gene matches: 8. Germline values: CDR1 LGHDT, CDR2 YNNKEL (reference sequence). The CDR3 DNA reads as TGTGCCAGCAGCCACCGACAGGGGAAAGGGGAGCAGTACTTC. This sequence encodes CASSHRQGKGEQYF.

This clonotype has a handful of counts. The gene calls are TRBV5-1 and TRBJ1-2, with 7 bases matching TRBD1. The CDR3 has 14 amino acids. V shed 6 bases, J shed 2 bases, and the junction held 7 bases outside the gene matches. From germline, CDR1 is SGHRS and CDR2 YFSETQ. DNA for the CDR3: TGCGCCAGCAACGTCGGGACAGCAAACTATGGCTACACCTTC. Protein: CASNVGTANYGYTF.